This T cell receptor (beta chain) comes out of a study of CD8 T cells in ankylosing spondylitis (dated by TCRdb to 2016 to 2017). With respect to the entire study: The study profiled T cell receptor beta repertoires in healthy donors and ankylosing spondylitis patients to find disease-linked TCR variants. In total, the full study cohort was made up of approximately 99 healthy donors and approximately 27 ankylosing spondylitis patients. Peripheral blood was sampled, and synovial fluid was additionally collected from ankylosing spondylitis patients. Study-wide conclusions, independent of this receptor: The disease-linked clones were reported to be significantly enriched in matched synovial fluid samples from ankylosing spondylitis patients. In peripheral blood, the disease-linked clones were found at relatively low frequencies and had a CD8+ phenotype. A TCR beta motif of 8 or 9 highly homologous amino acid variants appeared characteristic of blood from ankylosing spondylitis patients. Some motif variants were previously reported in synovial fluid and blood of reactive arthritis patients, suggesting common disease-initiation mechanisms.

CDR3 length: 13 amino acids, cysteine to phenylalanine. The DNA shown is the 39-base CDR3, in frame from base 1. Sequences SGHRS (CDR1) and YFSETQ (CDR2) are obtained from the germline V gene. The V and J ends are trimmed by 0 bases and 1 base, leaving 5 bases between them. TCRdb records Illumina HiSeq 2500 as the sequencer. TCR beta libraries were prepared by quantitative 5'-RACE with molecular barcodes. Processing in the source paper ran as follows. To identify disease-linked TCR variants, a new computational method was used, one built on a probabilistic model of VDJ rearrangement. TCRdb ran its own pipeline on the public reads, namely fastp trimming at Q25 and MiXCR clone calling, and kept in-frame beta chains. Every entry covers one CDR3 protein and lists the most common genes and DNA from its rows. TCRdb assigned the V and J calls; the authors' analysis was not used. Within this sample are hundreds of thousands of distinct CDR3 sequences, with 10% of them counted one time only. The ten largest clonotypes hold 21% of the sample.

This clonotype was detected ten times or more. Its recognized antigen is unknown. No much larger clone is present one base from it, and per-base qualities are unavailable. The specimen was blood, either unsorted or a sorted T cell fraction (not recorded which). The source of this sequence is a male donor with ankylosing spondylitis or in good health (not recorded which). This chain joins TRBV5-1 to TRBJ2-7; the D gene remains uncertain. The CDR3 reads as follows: CASSLGVSYEQYF. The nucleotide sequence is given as TGCGCCAGCAGCTTGGGGGTATCCTACGAGCAGTACTTC.